A selection of T cell receptor beta chains follows, all from one sample in a study of preoperative IRX-2 immunotherapy in early breast cancer. TCRdb keeps only in-frame clones here, not all; method: immunoSEQ multiplex PCR. The repertoire holds around 29,000 clones, roughly four fifths seen once, with less than 3.5% in the top ten. The sample was acquired from a patient treated with IRX-2 immunotherapy. The source of these receptors is a human donor with breast cancer. Each CDR3 is given with its conserved first and last residue. The D gene is left open where the match is weak. Clone size is stated in some rows and not others, as once, few, many or a class when expanded.

len: 16; j_gene: TRBJ2-4; abundance: NA; v_gene: TRBV19; d_gene: NA; CDR3nt: TGTGCCAGTAGTATACTAGACAGCGCGATCCCAAACATTCAGTACTTC; CDR3aa: CASSILDSAIPNIQYF
len: 15; j_gene: TRBJ1-2; abundance: NA; v_gene: TRBV7-1; d_gene: NA; CDR3nt: TGTGCCAGCAGCTCCCGGGACCCGGGTGTAGATGGCTACACCTTC; CDR3aa: CASSSRDPGVDGYTF
len: 13; j_gene: TRBJ2-7; abundance: NA; v_gene: TRBV7-4; d_gene: TRBD2; CDR3nt: TGTGCCAGCAGCTTTACTAGCGGCTACGAGCAGTACTTC; CDR3aa: CASSFTSGYEQYF
len: 13; j_gene: TRBJ2-7; abundance: few; v_gene: TRBV28; d_gene: NA; CDR3nt: TGTGCCAGCAGTTTCCGCACCACGGGCGAGCAGTACTTC; CDR3aa: CASSFRTTGEQYF
len: 16; j_gene: TRBJ1-1; abundance: NA; v_gene: TRBV15; d_gene: NA; CDR3nt: TGTGCCACCAGCACAAAGCCGGGACGTTTGAACACTGAAGCTTTCTTT; CDR3aa: CATSTKPGRLNTEAFF
len: 16; j_gene: TRBJ2-2; abundance: NA; v_gene: TRBV10-3; d_gene: NA; CDR3nt: TGTGCCATCAGTGAGACCACCCGAGTGAACACCGGGGAGCTGTTTTTT; CDR3aa: CAISETTRVNTGELFF
len: 14; j_gene: TRBJ2-1; abundance: NA; v_gene: TRBV7-4; d_gene: TRBD1; CDR3nt: TGTGCCAGCAGCGACACAGGGGACTACAATGAGCAGTTCTTC; CDR3aa: CASSDTGDYNEQFF
len: 12; j_gene: TRBJ1-1; abundance: NA; v_gene: TRBV6-8; d_gene: NA; CDR3nt: TGTGCCAGCAGTTTCCCGGGGGCCGCAGCTTTCTTT; CDR3aa: CASSFPGAAAFF
len: 14; j_gene: TRBJ2-3; abundance: NA; v_gene: TRBV29-1; d_gene: TRBD2; CDR3nt: TGCAGCGTTGTCATAGCGGGAGGGGCAGATACGCAGTATTTT; CDR3aa: CSVVIAGGADTQYF
len: 16; j_gene: TRBJ2-7; abundance: NA; v_gene: TRBV19; d_gene: TRBD1; CDR3nt: TGTGCCAGTAGCGCCGAAGGTACAGGGGGTAGTTACGAGCAGTACTTC; CDR3aa: CASSAEGTGGSYEQYF
len: 12; j_gene: TRBJ1-2; abundance: NA; v_gene: TRBV28; d_gene: NA; CDR3nt: TGTGCCAGCAGCCAGGGGCCTTATGGCTACACCTTC; CDR3aa: CASSQGPYGYTF
len: 18; j_gene: TRBJ2-2; abundance: few; v_gene: TRBV11-3; d_gene: NA; CDR3nt: TGTGCCAGCAGTTTGGCGGGGCCGACAGGGACCGACACCGGGGAGCTGTTTTTT; CDR3aa: CASSLAGPTGTDTGELFF
len: 14; j_gene: TRBJ2-5; abundance: NA; v_gene: TRBV11-3; d_gene: NA; CDR3nt: TGTGCCAGCAGCCCGACGACCAATAAAGAGACCCAGTACTTC; CDR3aa: CASSPTTNKETQYF
len: 13; j_gene: TRBJ2-7; abundance: NA; v_gene: TRBV29-1; d_gene: TRBD1; CDR3nt: TGCAGCGGTCGGCCAGGGGGCAGGGACGAGCAGTACTTC; CDR3aa: CSGRPGGRDEQYF
len: 14; j_gene: TRBJ1-2; abundance: NA; v_gene: TRBV7-6; d_gene: NA; CDR3nt: TGTGCCAGCAGCTTAGATGTGGCTAACTATGGCTACACCTTC; CDR3aa: CASSLDVANYGYTF
len: 14; j_gene: TRBJ2-3; abundance: NA; v_gene: TRBV6-8; d_gene: NA; CDR3nt: TGTGCCATCAGTGGCGGACTTAGCACAGATACGCAGTATTTT; CDR3aa: CAISGGLSTDTQYF
len: 15; j_gene: TRBJ1-1; abundance: once; v_gene: TRBV15; d_gene: NA; CDR3nt: TGTGCCACCAGCAGAGATCTCCTAGCACACACTGAAGCTTTCTTT; CDR3aa: CATSRDLLAHTEAFF
len: 12; j_gene: TRBJ2-7; abundance: NA; v_gene: TRBV6-8; d_gene: TRBD1; CDR3nt: TGTGCCAGCACGGGGACAGGCTACGAGCAGTACTTC; CDR3aa: CASTGTGYEQYF
len: 16; j_gene: TRBJ2-1; abundance: few; v_gene: TRBV5-1; d_gene: TRBD2; CDR3nt: TGCGCCAGCAGACGGGGACTAGCGGTTTCCTACAATGAGCAGTTCTTC; CDR3aa: CASRRGLAVSYNEQFF
len: 16; j_gene: TRBJ1-1; abundance: NA; v_gene: TRBV6-8; d_gene: NA; CDR3nt: TGTGCCAGCAGTTACTTCCGGACTGATATTCACACTGAAGCTTTCTTT; CDR3aa: CASSYFRTDIHTEAFF
len: 14; j_gene: TRBJ2-7; abundance: once; v_gene: TRBV5-1; d_gene: TRBD1; CDR3nt: TGCGCCAGCAAAATAACAGGGGGCGGCGACGAGCAGTACTTC; CDR3aa: CASKITGGGDEQYF
len: 18; j_gene: TRBJ2-5; abundance: NA; v_gene: TRBV6-8; d_gene: TRBD2; CDR3nt: TGTGCCAGCGGGGGGACTAGCGGGTCTGGGAGAGAGTATGAGACCCAGTACTTC; CDR3aa: CASGGTSGSGREYETQYF
len: 14; j_gene: TRBJ1-5; abundance: NA; v_gene: TRBV7-1; d_gene: NA; CDR3nt: TGTGCCAGCAGCTTGCCCGGGCTAAATCAGCCCCAGCATTTT; CDR3aa: CASSLPGLNQPQHF
len: 13; j_gene: TRBJ2-7; abundance: once; v_gene: TRBV29-1; d_gene: NA; CDR3nt: TGCAGCGTTGAATCAGGGGATAAGTACGAGCAGTACTTC; CDR3aa: CSVESGDKYEQYF
len: 14; j_gene: TRBJ2-2; abundance: NA; v_gene: TRBV6-8; d_gene: NA; CDR3nt: TGTGCCAGCCGAGGACAGACGAACACCGGGGAGCTGTTTTTT; CDR3aa: CASRGQTNTGELFF
len: 15; j_gene: TRBJ1-2; abundance: NA; v_gene: TRBV9; d_gene: NA; CDR3nt: TGTGCCAGCAGTTTAGACCACTTAGGGCCCTATGGCTACACCTTC; CDR3aa: CASSLDHLGPYGYTF
len: 14; j_gene: TRBJ2-3; abundance: NA; v_gene: TRBV19; d_gene: NA; CDR3nt: TGTGCCAGTAGTATGGTCGGGAGCACAGATACGCAGTATTTT; CDR3aa: CASSMVGSTDTQYF
len: 16; j_gene: TRBJ2-2; abundance: NA; v_gene: TRBV5-1; d_gene: NA; CDR3nt: TGCGCCAGCAGCTTGAGTAACAGGGTATATGGCGGGGAGCTGTTTTTT; CDR3aa: CASSLSNRVYGGELFF
len: 15; j_gene: TRBJ1-5; abundance: NA; v_gene: TRBV5-1; d_gene: NA; CDR3nt: TGCGCCAGCAGCTTGTGGGGGGCGCGGGATCAGCCCCAGCATTTT; CDR3aa: CASSLWGARDQPQHF
len: 17; j_gene: TRBJ2-7; abundance: NA; v_gene: TRBV7-6; d_gene: TRBD1; CDR3nt: TGTGCCAGCAGCTTCCGAACTTTAGGGGGCCAATATTACGAGCAGTACTTC; CDR3aa: CASSFRTLGGQYYEQYF
len: 12; j_gene: TRBJ2-1; abundance: NA; v_gene: TRBV10-3; d_gene: NA; CDR3nt: TGTGCCATCAGTGAGTCCGGGAATGAGCAGTTCTTC; CDR3aa: CAISESGNEQFF
len: 16; j_gene: TRBJ2-7; abundance: NA; v_gene: TRBV23-1; d_gene: NA; CDR3nt: TGCGCCAGCAGCTCTCCCTCTTCTAGGGCTGGCTACGAGCAGTACTTC; CDR3aa: CASSSPSSRAGYEQYF
len: 14; j_gene: TRBJ1-1; abundance: NA; v_gene: TRBV6-1; d_gene: NA; CDR3nt: TGTGCCAGCAGTGAAGCGCTTACGAACACTGAAGCTTTCTTT; CDR3aa: CASSEALTNTEAFF
len: 13; j_gene: TRBJ2-1; abundance: once; v_gene: TRBV19; d_gene: TRBD1; CDR3nt: TGTGCCAGTAGCAACAGGGGCTACAATGAGCAGTTCTTC; CDR3aa: CASSNRGYNEQFF
len: 15; j_gene: TRBJ2-7; abundance: NA; v_gene: TRBV6-8; d_gene: NA; CDR3nt: TGTGCCAGCAGTTATGATGACAATCCGGGGTCCGAGCAGTACTTC; CDR3aa: CASSYDDNPGSEQYF
len: 14; j_gene: TRBJ1-4; abundance: NA; v_gene: TRBV30; d_gene: NA; CDR3nt: TGTGCCTGGAGTACCGGGACGGTTGATGAAAAACTGTTTTTT; CDR3aa: CAWSTGTVDEKLFF
len: 16; j_gene: TRBJ2-5; abundance: NA; v_gene: TRBV1; d_gene: NA; CDR3nt: TGCGCCAGCAGCCAAGGACGGACGGGGGGAGGGGAGACCCAGTACTTC; CDR3aa: CASSQGRTGGGETQYF
len: 15; j_gene: TRBJ2-1; abundance: NA; v_gene: TRBV7-5; d_gene: NA; CDR3nt: TGTGCCAGCAGCCCCCGGACTAGTCAACCTAATGAGCAGTTCTTC; CDR3aa: CASSPRTSQPNEQFF
len: 12; j_gene: TRBJ2-3; abundance: NA; v_gene: TRBV19; d_gene: NA; CDR3nt: TGTGCCAGTAGTATTGGAGGGGATACGCAGTATTTT; CDR3aa: CASSIGGDTQYF
len: 16; j_gene: TRBJ2-3; abundance: NA; v_gene: TRBV19; d_gene: TRBD1; CDR3nt: TGTGCCAGTAGTTCCTCGAACAGGGGGCGCGCAGATACGCAGTATTTT; CDR3aa: CASSSSNRGRADTQYF
len: 16; j_gene: TRBJ2-2; abundance: NA; v_gene: TRBV11-3; d_gene: TRBD1; CDR3nt: TGTGCCAGCAGCGGGGCGGCAGGGGGCTATACCGGGGAGCTGTTTTTT; CDR3aa: CASSGAAGGYTGELFF
len: 14; j_gene: TRBJ2-7; abundance: few; v_gene: TRBV19; d_gene: TRBD2; CDR3nt: TGTGCCAGTAAAATCGACGGGAGGGCTGGCGAGCAGTACTTC; CDR3aa: CASKIDGRAGEQYF
len: 14; j_gene: TRBJ2-7; abundance: NA; v_gene: TRBV29-1; d_gene: NA; CDR3nt: TGCAGGGGGAGGGGGCTAAGGATAACCTACGAGCAGTACTTC; CDR3aa: CRGRGLRITYEQYF
len: 15; j_gene: TRBJ1-2; abundance: NA; v_gene: TRBV18; d_gene: TRBD1; CDR3nt: TGTGCCAGCTCACCTTATGTTGGGGACAGACGTGGCTACACCTTC; CDR3aa: CASSPYVGDRRGYTF
len: 16; j_gene: TRBJ1-3; abundance: NA; v_gene: TRBV5-1; d_gene: NA; CDR3nt: TGCGCCAGCAGCTTGTCTGCCGGGTACTCTGGAAACACCATATATTTT; CDR3aa: CASSLSAGYSGNTIYF
len: 16; j_gene: TRBJ2-2; abundance: NA; v_gene: TRBV11-3; d_gene: TRBD1; CDR3nt: TGTGCCAGCAGATCCCCGCCGGGACAGGGATCCGGGGAGCTGTTTTTT; CDR3aa: CASRSPPGQGSGELFF
len: 12; j_gene: TRBJ2-2; abundance: once; v_gene: TRBV18; d_gene: NA; CDR3nt: TGTGCCAGCTCACCACAGGGCGGGGAGCTGTTTTTT; CDR3aa: CASSPQGGELFF
len: 15; j_gene: TRBJ2-1; abundance: few; v_gene: TRBV6-8; d_gene: TRBD1; CDR3nt: TGTGCCAGCAGCTCCGGGACAGGGGGTTACAATGAGCAGTTCTTC; CDR3aa: CASSSGTGGYNEQFF